The 11 T cell receptor beta chains given below trace back to one sample, sequenced in a study of CD8 T cells in ankylosing spondylitis. The study's findings and limits: What appeared characteristic of ankylosing spondylitis blood was a TCR beta motif of seven to nine highly homologous variants.

TCRdb re-called the 5' RACE reads with MiXCR, one entry per CDR3 protein. The sample has approximately 540,000 distinct CDR3 sequences; 10% to 15% are singletons. For these TCRs, the target antigens are not known. Sequencing input: blood, either unsorted or a sorted T cell fraction (not recorded which). The receptors were sampled from a male donor with ankylosing spondylitis.

The chain is built from TRBV18 and TRBJ1-2, with a possible D match to TRBD1 (5 bases). Germline V gene sequence: CDR1 KGHSH, CDR2 LQKENI. V lost 6 bases to trimming and J lost 0 bases, with 17 bases between them. There are 16 residues in the CDR3. CDR3 protein: CASSLSLDTTNYGYTF. The DNA of the CDR3 is TGTGCCAGCTCTCTATCATTGGACACCACTAACTATGGCTACACCTTC.

The chain combines TRBV27 with TRBJ1-2, with D possibly being TRBD1 (5 bases). Between the trimmed V and J ends, which lost 0 bases and 2 bases, there was a span of 13 bases. This CDR3 contains 16 residues. Germline CDR1 is MNHEY and CDR2 is SMNVEV (reference sequence). CDR3 nucleotide sequence: TGTGCCAGCAGTTTATCGATGTTGGCAGGGAACTATGGCTACACCTTC. It is translated as CASSLSMLAGNYGYTF.

V is TRBV10-3 and J is TRBJ1-1; TRBD1 agrees at 7 bases. There are 14 residues in the CDR3. Germline trimming cut 0 bases from V and 4 bases from J; bases unmatched to any gene: 2. The germline V gene encodes CDR1 ENHRY and CDR2 SYGVKD. CDR3 bases: TGTGCCATCAGTGAGTCAGAGGGGGCCACTGAAGCTTTCTTT. It encodes CAISESEGATEAFF.

This clonotype was detected only a few times. This rearrangement joins TRBV12-3 or TRBV12-4 to TRBJ1-5; the match to TRBD1 covers 8 bases. The CDR3 has 15 amino acids. V dropped 7 bases and J dropped 4; count of bases not matched to a gene: 9. The CDR3 sequence: CASTKGTGGNQPQHF. The CDR3 DNA sequence: TGTGCCAGCACCAAGGGCACAGGGGGGAATCAGCCCCAGCATTTT.

This clonotype was seen more than once but under ten times. The chain employs TRBV20-1 and TRBJ2-2, with TRBD2 matching over 7 bases. The CDR3 sequence is 13 residues long. V shed 3 bases and J 5 bases; nucleotides not matched to a gene: 3. Per germline, CDR1 DFQATT and CDR2 SNEGSKA (reference sequence). CDR3: CSARWTRTGELFF. CDR3 coding DNA: TGCAGTGCTAGGTGGACTAGGACCGGGGAGCTGTTTTTT.

Only a few counts were recorded for this clonotype. The chain employs TRBV20-1 and TRBJ2-3; weak D call: TRBD2 (6 bases). This CDR3 comprises 16 residues. V was cut by 0 bases and J by 4 bases, with 17 bases left in between. Germline V CDR1 and CDR2: DFQATT, SNEGSKA (reference sequence). The CDR3 DNA follows: TGCAGTGCTAGAGATGGGGGGAGAGGCCCTCCAGATACGCAGTATTTT. Its translation: CSARDGGRGPPDTQYF.

This sequence joins TRBV13 and TRBJ1-2; D is unresolved. The CDR3 is made up of 12 amino acids. CDR1 is PRHDT, CDR2 FYEKMQ, per germline (reference sequence). Trimming cost V 3 bases and J 8 bases, with 10 bases left between them. The chain's CDR3 is CASSFGPGGYTF. The CDR3 DNA is TGTGCCAGCAGCTTTGGTCCGGGCGGCTACACCTTC. The variable domain in full, completed from reference TRBV13 and TRBJ1-2, reads AAGVIQSPRHLIKEKRETATLKCYPIPRHDTVYWYQQGPGQDPQFLISFYEKMQSDKGSIPDRFSAQQFSDYHSELNMSSLELGDSALYFCASSFGPGGYTFGSGTRLTVV.

The chain employs TRBV6-1 and TRBJ2-7; 13 bases are shared with TRBD2. This CDR3 comprises 15 residues. The J segment lost 7 bases and the V segment lost 4 bases, leaving 7 bases of the junction unmatched. CDR1 and CDR2 from the germline V gene are MNHNS and SASEGT. CDR3 bases: TGTGCCAGCAGTGTCAGGCGGGGACTAGCGGGGGAGCAGTACGTC. Amino acid sequence: CASSVRRGLAGEQYV.

The sample holds a few counts of this clonotype. The J gene is TRBJ2-5, the V gene TRBV25-1; no clear D gene. Germline CDR1 MGHDK, CDR2 SYGVNS. The germline V and J ends were trimmed by 3 bases and 0 bases, with 8 bases remaining between them. The CDR3 is made up of 14 amino acids. DNA for the CDR3: TGTGCCAGCAGTGATACAGCGTACCAAGAGACCCAGTACTTC. Translation: CASSDTAYQETQYF.

This clonotype was observed a few times. The CDR3 nucleotides read TGTGCCAGCAGTGAAAACAATGACCGGATACTCACTGAAGCTTTCTTT. It encodes CASSENNDRILTEAFF. J is TRBJ1-1 and V is TRBV6-1, with D hard to call. Trimming shortened V by 2 bases and J by 4 bases, and 17 bases separated the two germline ends. The CDR3 spans 16 residues. Germline V lookup: CDR1 MNHNS, CDR2 SASEGT.

The rearrangement uses TRBV7-2 and TRBJ2-1, with D perhaps given as TRBD1 or TRBD2 (5 bases each). The V gene lost 5 bases and the J gene lost 3 bases, with 17 bases spanning the gap. The germline V gene has CDR1 SGHTA and CDR2 FQGNSA. The CDR3 covers 16 residues. The CDR3 loop is CASSLLNRGGYNEQFF. The CDR3 region has the DNA TGTGCCAGCAGCCTGCTGAATCGGGGCGGCTACAATGAGCAGTTCTTC. Drawing the rest from reference TRBV7-2 and TRBJ2-1, the complete variable domain is GAGVSQSPSNKVTEKGKDVELRCDPISGHTALYWYRQSLGQGLEFLIYFQGNSAPDKSGLPSDRFSAERTGGSVSTLTIQRTQQEDSAVYLCASSLLNRGGYNEQFFGPGTRLTVL.